Listed here is a single T cell receptor beta chain. Its recognized antigen is unknown. No clone much larger than this one lies a single base away; base qualities are absent. This sample includes further DNA sequences coding for the same CDR3. Library construction relied on the immunoSEQ multiplex PCR assay. To provide template for TCR sequencing, every sample had RNA extracted and reverse transcribed into cDNA. SuperScript III was used for first-strand cDNA synthesis, primed with a 2:1 mix of oligo-dT and random hexamers. A synthetic immune receptor repertoire was used to measure amplification bias, and any remaining bias was corrected computationally. Per the original workflow: Raw reads were preprocessed for error removal, and CDR3 was defined according to IMGT conventions as running from the conserved cysteine to phenylalanine. Clonality was calculated as 1 minus Shannon entropy normalized by log2 of the number of productive unique TCRs. CD4 or CD8 identity of scalp clones was inferred by cross-referencing scalp TCRbeta sequences with sorted blood CD4 and CD8 repertoires. In TCRdb, the immuneACCESS table is reduced to in-frame sequences with V and J assigned. These tables do not hold every clone; where another copy was compared, an unresolved V gene accounts for under half, and the others remain unexplained. V and J calls and clone size come straight from that table; D and trimming were deduced from the DNA. The sample records roughly 200,000 clones, 63% of which are singletons. The leading ten clones occupy 1.7% of the sample.

This specimen's time point label, interpreted: baseline before oral tofacitinib. Lesional scalp punch biopsies and peripheral blood were collected from alopecia areata patients. PBMCs were isolated by density centrifugation and stained for CD3, CD4 and CD8, and CD4+ and CD8+ T cells were sorted on a FACSAria. The sample comes from a study of CD8+ T cells in alopecia areata listed by TCRdb under 2018. Context from the whole study: Treated patients were enrolled in an open-label pilot trial of oral tofacitinib at 5 to 10 mg twice daily for moderate-to-severe alopecia areata. Tofacitinib was given for 6 to 18 months, followed by 6 months of follow-up off drug to assess delayed response and recurrence. In both human patients and the C3H/HeJ mouse model, the study applied high-throughput TCRbeta sequencing to look at T cell clonal expansion in alopecia areata. Human TCRbeta sequencing covered scalp tissue and sorted CD4+ and CD8+ peripheral blood T cells from patchy and totalis/universalis alopecia areata patients and healthy controls. Biopsies were taken from tofacitinib-treated patients at baseline and at 4 and 24 weeks of treatment, and a later scalp biopsy was taken in several of the tofacitinib-treated patients. Clonality in the scalp was compared among normal scalp (n=4), patchy alopecia areata scalp (n=8), and alopecia totalis/universalis scalp (n=8). RNA came from the PAXgene miRNA kit for fixed scalp, the miRNeasy kit for PBMCs, and the RNeasy kit for mouse skin. immunoSEQ multiplex PCR using 35 Vbeta forward primers and 13 Jbeta reverse primers was used to amplify TCRbeta CDR3 regions.

V sheds 1 base and J sheds 5 bases, leaving 7 bases between their ends. The CDR3 covers 12 residues, taking in both the cysteine and the phenylalanine. Only the CDR3 DNA stays, 36 bases, in frame from base 1. The germline V gene specifies SGHRS as CDR1 and YFSETQ as CDR2. Findings and caveats that apply to the study as a whole: Compared with normal scalp, lesional scalp had higher clonality and more expanded CD8+ clones, particularly in alopecia totalis/universalis, a pattern that suggests antigenic drive. Compared with mice, TCR sequences shared between patients were less clear, possibly partly because of HLA diversity across the patient population. Scalp TCR repertoire analysis is complicated because resident alphabeta T cells in normal human skin are also sequenced, whereas mouse skin is dominated by gammadelta T cells.

Material: CD4+ T cells sorted from blood, obtained at week 0. This receptor was taken from a human donor with alopecia areata. This chain is built from TRBV5-1 and TRBJ2-7; the D gene identity is not certain. The DNA reads as follows: TGCGCCAGCAGCTTGCTCGGTGACGAGCAGTACTTC. The translation is CASSLLGDEQYF.